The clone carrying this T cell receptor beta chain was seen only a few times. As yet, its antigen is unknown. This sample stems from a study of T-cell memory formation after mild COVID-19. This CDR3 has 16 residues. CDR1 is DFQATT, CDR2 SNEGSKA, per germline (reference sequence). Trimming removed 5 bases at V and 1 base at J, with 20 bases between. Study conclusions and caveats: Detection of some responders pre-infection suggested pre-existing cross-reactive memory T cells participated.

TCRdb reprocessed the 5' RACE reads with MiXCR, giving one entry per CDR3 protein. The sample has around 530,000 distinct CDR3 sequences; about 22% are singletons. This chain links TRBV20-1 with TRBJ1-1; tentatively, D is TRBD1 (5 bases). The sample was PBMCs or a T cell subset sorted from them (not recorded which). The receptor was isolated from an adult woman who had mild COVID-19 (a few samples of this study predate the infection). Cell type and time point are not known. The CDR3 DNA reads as TGCAGTGCTTTCAGGAACCGGGGGGAGAGGAACACTGAAGCTTTCTTT. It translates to CSAFRNRGERNTEAFF.